What follows are 28 T cell receptor beta chains derived from one specimen sequenced in a study of vaccination effects on CD4 cells after COVID-19. These receptors' antigens are unknown. After less than 11 days in culture, the CD4+ T cells were isolated. Two doses of either BNT162b2 or mRNA-1273 were given to each participant. Measured with immunoSEQ multiplex PCR; TCRdb has only the in-frame clones, and not every one. Of 50,000 to 70,000 clones listed, around 80% are singletons. The specimen comprised CD4+ T cells from PBMCs cultured without peptide, sampled after COVID-19 vaccination. The receptors stem from a human donor who received a COVID-19 vaccine.

This CDR3 is CASSLSGGVSSGTDTQYF. DNA of the CDR3: TGTGCCAGCAGCCTTAGCGGAGGCGTGTCTAGCGGCACAGATACGCAGTATTTT. This rearrangement joins TRBV27 to TRBJ2-3; maybe TRBD2 (6 bases). The CDR3 has 18 amino acids. The germline gives CDR1 MNHEY, CDR2 SMNVEV (reference sequence). Deletions cut 6 bases from V and 1 base from J, with 23 bases between.

This clone was seen more than once but under ten times. The CDR3 sequence: CASSRGGSEKLFF. CDR3 DNA: TGTGCCAGCAGCCGGGGAGGGAGTGAAAAACTGTTTTTT. The chain employs TRBV7-2 and TRBJ1-4; D not certain. V shed 5 bases and J shed 7 bases, with 11 bases lying between them. Germline lookup yields CDR1 SGHTA and CDR2 FQGNSA. The CDR3 length is 13 residues.

The CDR3 DNA sequence: TGTGCCAGTAGTATCGGTGGAGACTACTCCTACAATGAGCAGTTCTTC. Encoded protein: CASSIGGDYSYNEQFF. The chain couples TRBV19 to TRBJ2-1, with D possibly being TRBD2 (5 bases). Germline-derived CDR1 and CDR2 are LNHDA and SQIVND (reference sequence). The CDR3 is 16 amino acids. The ends were cut back, 3 bases at V and 0 bases at J, with 12 bases in the middle.

This clone was seen a handful of times. The chain has TRBV30 and TRBJ1-5; D is possibly TRBD1 (6 bases). The germline gives CDR1 GTSNPN, CDR2 SVGIG (reference sequence). V lost 4 bases to trimming and J lost 1 base, with 11 bases between them. The CDR3 spans 14 residues. CDR3 coding DNA: TGTGCCTGGAAGAAAGGGGGGAGCAATCAGCCCCAGCATTTT. It translates to CAWKKGGSNQPQHF. Together with reference TRBV30 and TRBJ1-5, the CDR3 gives the full variable domain: SQTIHQWPATLVQPVGSPLSLECTVEGTSNPNLYWYRQAAGRGLQLLFYSVGIGQISSEVPQNLSASRPQDRQFILSSKKLLLSDSGFYLCAWKKGGSNQPQHFGDGTRLSIL.

CDR3 DNA: TGTGCCAGCAGCCCCGGACCCGGGACAGGGGGCGGCTACACCTTC. Encoded protein: CASSPGPGTGGGYTF. The rearrangement joins TRBV7-3 to TRBJ1-2; 12 nucleotides agree with TRBD1. This CDR3 has 15 amino acids. J was trimmed by 8 bases and V by 5 bases; bases with no gene match: 9. Germline V gene lookup returns CDR1 SGHTA and CDR2 FQGTGA.

The J gene is TRBJ2-2, the V gene TRBV6-5, with TRBD2 matching over 7 bases. The germline gives CDR1 MNHEY, CDR2 SVGAGI. With 6 bases clipped from V and 4 bases from J, the junction kept 8 bases outside the gene matches. The CDR3 runs to 15 residues. CDR3 coding DNA: TGTGCCAGCAGCCCCCGGCGGGGGACCACCGGGGAGCTGTTTTTT. Its translation: CASSPRRGTTGELFF.

A few counts support this clone. The chain is built from TRBV30 and TRBJ1-3; D is unresolved. Germline V gene sequence: CDR1 GTSNPN, CDR2 SVGIG (reference sequence). Trimming cost V 2 bases and J 0 bases, with 8 bases left between them. There are 14 residues in the CDR3. The DNA of the CDR3 is TGTGCCTGGAGTATCCGGCTCTCTGGAAACACCATATATTTT. This translates into CAWSIRLSGNTIYF.

The V call is TRBV4-3, the J call TRBJ1-3; the D gene is possibly TRBD1 (5 bases). The CDR3 runs 15 residues. Germline loops: CDR1 LGHNA, CDR2 YSLEER. The ends were cut back, 1 base at V and 3 bases at J, with 10 bases in the middle. The CDR3 DNA follows: TGCGCCAGCAGCCAAGGACAGCAGGTTGGAAACACCATATATTTT. Translated, it gives CASSQGQQVGNTIYF.

The chain uses TRBV14 and TRBJ1-6, with D possibly TRBD1 on 5 matching bases. The CDR3 extends over 19 amino acids. Trimming took 1 base from V and 2 from J, leaving 18 bases between them. Germline loops: CDR1 SGHDN, CDR2 FVKESK. Here the CDR3 reads CASSQVPPGKGTYNSPLHF. Here the CDR3 DNA reads TGTGCCAGCAGCCAAGTGCCCCCAGGGAAGGGGACCTATAATTCACCCCTCCACTTT.

The chain carries TRBV5-1 and TRBJ1-1, with D tentatively TRBD1 (5 bases). Germline CDR1 SGHRS, CDR2 YFSETQ. V gave up 0 bases and J gave up 1 base, with 10 bases separating them. CDR3 length: 15 residues. The chain's CDR3 is CASSLVGDQNTEAFF. The CDR3 nucleotides are TGCGCCAGCAGCTTGGTAGGGGATCAGAACACTGAAGCTTTCTTT.

This chain links TRBV12-5 with TRBJ2-7; no firm D call. Germline V lookup: CDR1 LGHNT, CDR2 FRNRAP. This CDR3 is 12 amino acids long. With 8 bases removed from V and 5 bases from J, the gap between germline ends came to 13 bases. The CDR3 region has the DNA TGTGCTAGTACGGGCCGGAAAAACGAGCAGTACGTC. Residues: CASTGRKNEQYV.

The rearrangement joins TRBV27 to TRBJ2-6, with unresolved D. The CDR3 covers 14 residues. V was cut by 2 bases and J by 1 base, with 3 bases left in between. Germline CDR1 MNHEY, CDR2 SMNVEV (reference sequence). The DNA for the CDR3 is TGTGCCAGCAGTTTACTGTCTGGGGCCAACGTCCTGACTTTC. This encodes CASSLLSGANVLTF.

Only a few counts were recorded for this clone. The J gene is TRBJ1-2, the V gene TRBV3-1 (or the pseudogene TRBV3-2); a weak D match, TRBD1 (5 bases). The germline V gene encodes CDR1 LGHDT and CDR2 YNNKEL (reference sequence). The CDR3 sequence is 13 residues long. V lost 0 bases, J lost 8 bases, and 10 bases lay in between. In DNA form, the CDR3 reads TGTGCCAGCAGCCAAGATGGAGGGGTAGGCTACACCTTC. Protein: CASSQDGGVGYTF.

The chain is built from TRBV5-1 and TRBJ1-1, with D unresolved. Trimming removed 4 bases at V and 0 bases at J, with 7 bases between. The CDR3 is 13 residues long. Germline lookup yields CDR1 SGHRS and CDR2 YFSETQ. CDR3 DNA: TGCGCCAGCAGCGCGGGATTGAACACTGAAGCTTTCTTT. Its translation: CASSAGLNTEAFF.

CDR3 sequence reads: CASSQVWLPGYGYTF. The CDR3 bases are TGCGCCAGCAGCCAAGTTTGGCTCCCCGGCTATGGCTACACCTTC. V is TRBV4-3 and J is TRBJ1-2, with unresolved D. This CDR3 is built from 15 residues. The germline V gene has CDR1 LGHNA and CDR2 YSLEER. The V gene lost 1 base and the J gene lost 4 bases, with 13 bases spanning the gap.

This chain joins TRBV4-1 and TRBJ2-6; D ambiguous. The V gene lost 3 bases and the J gene lost 0 bases, with 18 bases spanning the gap. The germline gives CDR1 MGHRA, CDR2 YSYEKL. The CDR3 contains 19 residues. The CDR3 is CASSQERLGSNSGANVLTF. The CDR3, as DNA: TGCGCCAGCAGCCAGGAACGACTCGGAAGCAACTCTGGGGCCAACGTCCTGACTTTC.

The chain employs TRBV25-1 and TRBJ1-5; possible D gene TRBD1, 6 bases. The CDR3 is 16 residues long. In germline, CDR1 is MGHDK, CDR2 SYGVNS. V was clipped by 10 bases and J by 0 bases, with 19 bases between them. The CDR3 DNA reads as TGTGCCATTCCAGGGGCAGGGCAATATAGCAATCAGCCCCAGCATTTT. Amino acid sequence: CAIPGAGQYSNQPQHF.

The genes are TRBV10-1 and TRBJ2-3, with TRBD2 matching over 7 bases. The germline CDR1 and CDR2 sequences are WNHNN and SYGVQD (reference sequence). CDR3 length: 13 residues. With 6 bases clipped from V and 6 bases from J, the junction kept 6 bases outside the gene matches. DNA for the CDR3: TGCGCCAGCAGCCCGAGACTAGCTGATACGCAGTATTTT. Translation gives CASSPRLADTQYF.

V is TRBV29-1 and J is TRBJ1-1; D is uncertain. Looked up from germline, CDR1 is SQVTM and CDR2 is ANQGSEA. This CDR3 comprises 12 residues. V lost 8 bases and J lost 4, with 14 bases in between. The CDR3: CSLKSGGTEAFF. CDR3 nucleotide sequence: TGCAGCTTAAAATCAGGTGGCACTGAAGCTTTCTTT.

This chain links TRBV28 with TRBJ1-1; D not resolved. The V gene lost 3 bases and the J gene lost 3 bases, with 8 bases spanning the gap. Germline CDR1 and CDR2: MDHEN and SYDVKM. The CDR3 is 13 amino acids. CDR3 residues: CASSFAGYTEAFF. The DNA for the CDR3 is TGTGCCAGCAGTTTTGCGGGGTACACTGAAGCTTTCTTT.

The V call is TRBV21-1, the J call TRBJ1-2; TRBD1, the table's D call, was not compared with the DNA. TRBV21-1 is a known pseudogene. This CDR3 has 12 amino acids. Written as DNA, the CDR3 is TGTGCCAGATTTCACAGGGTGGGTGGCTACACCTTC. This gives the protein CARFHRVGGYTF.

The chain combines TRBV7-9 with TRBJ2-3, with D possibly being TRBD2 (6 bases). V was shortened by 11 bases and J by 1 base, with 10 bases between the two germline ends. Germline CDR1 and CDR2: SEHNR and FQNEAQ (reference sequence). CDR3 length equals 12 residues. Here the CDR3 DNA reads TGTGCCGGTGGGGAGGGCACAGATACGCAGTATTTT. Its protein product is CAGGEGTDTQYF.

The gene calls are TRBV5-4 and TRBJ1-2; 9 bases agree with TRBD1. This CDR3 is 16 amino acids long. V was clipped by 0 bases and J by 8 bases; unmatched bases: 11. Germline loops: CDR1 SGHNT, CDR2 YYREEE (reference sequence). The CDR3, as DNA: TGTGCCAGCAGCTTGGTAGGTCTTGGACAGGGGTCCGGCTACACCTTC. Protein: CASSLVGLGQGSGYTF.

This rearrangement joins TRBV5-4 to TRBJ2-7, with D uncertain. This CDR3 contains 12 residues. Germline loops: CDR1 SGHNT, CDR2 YYREEE (reference sequence). The V end lost 1 base, the J end lost 4 bases, and 6 bases lay between the germline ends. DNA for the CDR3: TGTGCCAGCAGCTTGAACGGTTACGAGCAGTACGTC. Translating it yields CASSLNGYEQYV.

This clone was counted a single time. The rearrangement joins TRBV4-1 to TRBJ2-3; the match to TRBD2 covers 14 bases. The CDR3 length is 17 residues. Germline V CDR1 and CDR2: MGHRA, YSYEKL. V shed 0 bases and J 6 bases; nucleotides not matched to a gene: 5. The CDR3 nucleotides read TGCGCCAGCAGCCAAGAACCCCGACTAGCGGGGGGGGATACGCAGTATTTT. As protein: CASSQEPRLAGGDTQYF.

The chain joins TRBV28 to TRBJ1-4; TRBD1 agrees at 8 bases. The CDR3 has 13 amino acids. Germline V CDR1 and CDR2: MDHEN, SYDVKM. The V segment lost 10 bases and the J segment 5 bases; nucleotides outside the gene matches: 6. CDR3 sequence: CAIRTGNNEKLFF. For the CDR3, the DNA is TGTGCCATCAGGACAGGGAACAATGAAAAACTGTTTTTT.

This chain connects TRBV5-1 to TRBJ1-1; D may be TRBD1 (5 bases). V was pared by 0 bases and J by 2 bases, with 11 bases between. Germline assignment: CDR1 SGHRS and CDR2 YFSETQ. This CDR3 comprises 15 residues. CDR3 in DNA: TGCGCCAGCAGCTTGGCCGGAGGGACTAACACTGAAGCTTTCTTT. Translated: CASSLAGGTNTEAFF. Drawing the rest from reference TRBV5-1 and TRBJ1-1, the complete variable domain is KAGVTQTPRYLIKTRGQQVTLSCSPISGHRSVSWYQQTPGQGLQFLFEYFSETQRNKGNFPGRFSGRQFSNSRSEMNVSTLELGDSALYLCASSLAGGTNTEAFFGQGTRLTVV.

Comments on this clone: This CDR3 is also generated by other DNA sequences in the sample. The chain joins TRBV4-2 to TRBJ1-5, with D maybe TRBD1 (6 bases). Germline V gene sequence: CDR1 LGHNA, CDR2 YNFKEQ. The V end lost 4 bases, the J end lost 0 bases, and 13 bases lay between the germline ends. There are 16 residues in the CDR3. In DNA form, the CDR3 reads TGTGCCAGCAGCCCCCGGGGGGCCGATAGCAATCAGCCCCAGCATTTT. It is translated as CASSPRGADSNQPQHF.